The 3 T cell receptor beta chains given below trace back to one sample, sequenced in a study of cytomegalovirus exposure and HLA in healthy donors. 13 Jbeta primers and 60 Vbeta primers were used for the PCR. Generated by immunoSEQ multiplex PCR, the TCRdb table keeps only in-frame clones and is missing some. Of fewer than 110,000 clones in the sample, roughly 70% were seen once. The specimen was PBMCs. These receptors originate from a man aged 45-60 years in good health and CMV-seronegative.

This clone was detected a few times. V usage is TRBV6-6 and J usage is TRBJ2-1; 8 bases are a match to TRBD2. This CDR3 has 13 residues. The V and J ends lost 5 bases and 9 bases, in that order; junction bases with no gene match: 6. The germline V gene encodes CDR1 MNHNY and CDR2 SVGAGI (reference sequence). CDR3 region: CASSGTSSPEQFF. CDR3 DNA sequence: TGTGCCAGCAGTGGGACTAGTAGTCCTGAGCAGTTCTTC.

The V and J genes are TRBV9 and TRBJ1-5; a weak D match, TRBD1 (5 bases). Germline V gives CDR1 SGDLS, CDR2 YYNGEE. The CDR3 sequence is 15 residues long. V was trimmed by 4 bases and J by 4 bases, leaving 15 bases between them. This chain's CDR3 is CASSLSAGLNQPQHF. CDR3 nucleotides: TGTGCCAGCAGCTTGTCCGCAGGGTTGAATCAGCCCCAGCATTTT.

The rearrangement joins TRBV21-1 to TRBJ2-7; no DNA check was done on the table's D call, TRBD1. TRBV21-1 is annotated as a pseudogene. The CDR3 sequence is 13 residues long. The CDR3 loop is CASFGTGGHEQYF. In nucleotides, the CDR3 is TGTGCCAGCTTCGGGACAGGGGGCCACGAGCAGTACTTC.